This TCR beta chain was sequenced during a study of metastatic and nonmetastatic thyroid tumors. All patients reached thyroid surgery having received no treatment beforehand. In the original analysis: The distant-metastasis classifier for papillary thyroid cancer was built from CDR3 differences across clinicopathological groups. With MiXCR, TCRdb reprocessed the PCR reads. TCRdb's processing, not the study's, gives the V and J calls here. The sample contains roughly 18,000 clones, 29% of which appear only once. With 6 bases removed from V and 2 bases from J, the gap between germline ends came to 17 bases. Germline V gene data show CDR1 as SGHTA and CDR2 as FQGTGA. The CDR3 runs to 15 residues. The sample holds one count of this clone.

The sample consisted of tumor tissue. This sequence was found in a female donor with papillary thyroid cancer or a benign thyroid nodule (not recorded which). Some clones in this sample may be carry-over from other donors' samples. The genes are TRBV7-3 and TRBJ2-7; no clear D. The CDR3 protein is CASSWREALPYEQYF. DNA of the CDR3: TGTGCCAGCAGTTGGAGAGAGGCTCTCCCCTACGAGCAGTACTTC.